Following are 21 T cell receptor beta chains from one sample sequenced in a study of Ad26.COV2.S vaccination and SARS-CoV-2 variants. Measured with immunoSEQ multiplex PCR; TCRdb has only the in-frame clones, and not every one. This table holds about 430,000 clones, 90% found once. Treatment denoted: some 20 received Ad26.COV2.S at low or high dose, single or two shots; 5 received placebo; per-sample allocation not given. Sample collection was performed on day 63 after the first vaccine or placebo injection. The sequences come from peripheral blood, collected in a trial of Ad26.COV2.S vaccine versus placebo. Receptors originate from a person between 18 and 59 years old who received the Ad26.COV2.S COVID-19 vaccine or a placebo.

The V and J genes are TRBV27 and TRBJ2-7; no definite D call. Per germline, CDR1 MNHEY and CDR2 SMNVEV (reference sequence). Trimming stripped 4 bases from V and 0 bases from J, with 7 bases between. The CDR3 has 13 amino acids. CDR3 DNA sequence: TGTGCCAGCAGTTCCACGAACTCCTACGAGCAGTACTTC. As protein: CASSSTNSYEQYF.

The J gene is TRBJ2-7, the V gene TRBV19, with a tentative D call TRBD1 (6 bases). V was clipped by 5 bases and J by 3 bases, with 17 bases between them. This CDR3 is 15 amino acids long. Germline assignment: CDR1 LNHDA and CDR2 SQIVND (reference sequence). CDR3 in DNA: TGTGCCAGTAGTTCCACAGGGAGAAGTTTCTACGAGCAGTACTTC. Amino acids: CASSSTGRSFYEQYF.

This rearrangement joins TRBV28 to TRBJ1-2; D call uncertain. V was cut by 1 base and J by 4 bases, with 13 bases left in between. The CDR3 is made up of 15 amino acids. CDR1 is MDHEN, CDR2 SYDVKM, per germline. The CDR3 loop is CASSLSMTELYGYTF. CDR3 DNA: TGTGCCAGCAGTTTATCCATGACGGAGCTCTATGGCTACACCTTC.

This sequence joins TRBV2 and TRBJ2-1; 11 bases agree with TRBD2. V lost 5 bases, J lost 1 base, and 7 bases stayed unmatched. Germline V lookup: CDR1 SNHLY, CDR2 FYNNEI. The CDR3 is 17 residues long. This CDR3 is CASSFTSGSSSYNEQFF. The CDR3, as DNA: TGTGCCAGCAGTTTTACTAGCGGGAGTTCGTCCTACAATGAGCAGTTCTTC.

V and J are TRBV10-3 and TRBJ1-1; D is unclear. Trimming shortened V by 2 bases and J by 4 bases, and 2 bases separated the two germline ends. There are 11 residues in the CDR3. CDR1 is ENHRY and CDR2 is SYGVKD in the germline V gene. For the CDR3, the DNA is TGTGCCATCAGTGAGGGCACTGAAGCTTTCTTT. It translates to CAISEGTEAFF.

This clone was detected once. The gene calls are TRBV30 and TRBJ2-7; 7 nucleotides match TRBD2. The J segment lost 2 bases and the V segment lost 5 bases, leaving 3 bases of the junction unmatched. The germline V gene encodes CDR1 GTSNPN and CDR2 SVGIG (reference sequence). CDR3 length equals 12 residues. The DNA for the CDR3 is TGTGCCTGGCGGGGACTAACCTACGAGCAGTACTTC. Translating it yields CAWRGLTYEQYF.

This chain links TRBV5-1 with TRBJ2-5; TRBD2 aligns across 14 bases. This CDR3 is built from 18 residues. Germline V gene sequence: CDR1 SGHRS, CDR2 YFSETQ. V lost 0 bases and J lost 7; bases outside the gene matches: 11. Written as DNA, the CDR3 is TGCGCCAGCAGCTTGGCCCCCCCGGGACTAGCGGGAGACCGGACCCAGTACTTC. It specifies CASSLAPPGLAGDRTQYF.

This chain connects TRBV4-1 to TRBJ1-1, with 11 bases aligning to TRBD1. CDR1 is MGHRA and CDR2 is YSYEKL in the germline V gene. The length of the CDR3 is 15 residues. V lost 5 bases and J lost 4; bases outside the gene matches: 6. The CDR3 DNA is TGCGCCAGCAGCATGCGGACAGGGGGCTTCACTGAAGCTTTCTTT. Translated, it gives CASSMRTGGFTEAFF.

The chain recombines TRBV5-1 with TRBJ2-7, with a tentative D call TRBD1 (5 bases). The ends were cut back, 0 bases at V and 4 bases at J, with 14 bases in the middle. The CDR3 covers 15 residues. Germline CDR1 is SGHRS and CDR2 is YFSETQ. Here the CDR3 reads CASSLDSRELYEQYF. As DNA, the CDR3 is TGCGCCAGCAGCTTGGATTCCAGGGAACTATACGAGCAGTACTTC.

The chain uses TRBV30 and TRBJ2-5; D perhaps matches TRBD1 (6 bases). Germline V CDR1 and CDR2: GTSNPN, SVGIG (reference sequence). CDR3 length: 13 residues. Trimming left V 5 bases short and J 1 base short, with 11 bases between. CDR3: CAWSGASQETQYF. The CDR3 bases are TGTGCCTGGTCAGGGGCTTCCCAAGAGACCCAGTACTTC.

This chain joins TRBV5-4 and TRBJ2-2; D call uncertain. The V end lost 0 bases, the J end lost 2 bases, and 8 bases lay between the germline ends. Germline CDR1 reads SGHNT; CDR2 reads YYREEE (reference sequence). The CDR3 spans 15 residues. The CDR3 region has the DNA TGTGCCAGCAGCTTGGTTCAGACAAACACCGGGGAGCTGTTTTTT. Translating it yields CASSLVQTNTGELFF. The full variable domain, completed using reference TRBV5-4 and TRBJ2-2, is ETGVTQSPTHLIKTRGQQVTLRCSSQSGHNTVSWYQQALGQGPQFIFQYYREEENGRGNFPPRFSGLQFPNYSSELNVNALELDDSALYLCASSLVQTNTGELFFGEGSRLTVL.

The chain uses TRBV7-2 and TRBJ1-6; no definite D call. V lost 5 bases, J lost 6 bases, and 14 bases lay in between. CDR3 length: 15 amino acids. Germline loops: CDR1 SGHTA, CDR2 FQGNSA. This chain's CDR3 is CASSLPRHLNSPLHF. The CDR3 DNA is TGTGCCAGCAGCCTACCAAGACACCTTAATTCACCCCTCCACTTT.

The V gene is TRBV18, the J gene TRBJ1-2, with 8 nucleotides matching TRBD1. Germline V gene lookup returns CDR1 KGHSH and CDR2 LQKENI. The J segment lost 5 bases and the V segment lost 2 bases, leaving 10 bases of the junction unmatched. The CDR3 length is 16 residues. CDR3 in DNA: TGTGCCAGCTCACCAGAGGACAGGGTAGTTGAATATGGCTACACCTTC. Its protein product is CASSPEDRVVEYGYTF.

This clone was seen a single time. The V call is TRBV3-1 (or the pseudogene TRBV3-2), the J call TRBJ2-2; D is undetermined. CDR1 LGHDT and CDR2 YNNKEL come from the germline V gene (reference sequence). This CDR3 has 14 amino acids. The germline V and J ends were trimmed by 2 bases and 6 bases, with 10 bases remaining between them. The DNA for the CDR3 is TGTGCCAGCAGCCAATGGACGGCGGCCGGGGAGCTGTTTTTT. Amino acid sequence: CASSQWTAAGELFF.

The V gene is TRBV19, the J gene TRBJ2-3; 10 bases are a match to TRBD2. Germline assignment: CDR1 LNHDA and CDR2 SQIVND (reference sequence). The length of the CDR3 is 15 residues. Losses at the gene ends were 5 bases for V and 2 bases for J; bases not matched to a gene: 4. The chain's CDR3 is CASSPLAGVTDTQYF. CDR3 DNA sequence: TGTGCCAGTAGTCCTCTAGCGGGAGTCACAGATACGCAGTATTTT.

V gene TRBV29-1 combines with J gene TRBJ1-1; unclear D gene. The CDR3 sequence is 13 residues long. With 4 bases removed from V and 1 base from J, the gap between germline ends came to 10 bases. Looked up from germline, CDR1 is SQVTM and CDR2 is ANQGSEA. The CDR3 DNA is TGCAGCGTTGTCCGGACTGCGAACACTGAAGCTTTCTTT. Protein sequence: CSVVRTANTEAFF.

The V call is TRBV6-5, the J call TRBJ1-1, with TRBD1 as a possible D gene (5 bases). CDR3 length: 14 residues. Germline assignment: CDR1 MNHEY and CDR2 SVGAGI. Trimming took 0 bases from V and 4 from J, leaving 9 bases between them. The CDR3: CASSYSGVGTEAFF. CDR3 coding DNA: TGTGCCAGCAGTTACTCGGGGGTGGGCACTGAAGCTTTCTTT.

The genes are TRBV7-9 and TRBJ2-7, with 8 bases matching TRBD2. Trimming removed 1 base from V and 0 bases from J; junction bases left unmatched: 5. Germline V CDR1 and CDR2: SEHNR, FQNEAQ (reference sequence). The CDR3 totals 16 residues. CDR3 residues: CASSLVAGTSSYEQYF. CDR3 bases: TGTGCCAGCAGCTTAGTAGCGGGAACTAGCTCCTACGAGCAGTACTTC.

This chain uses TRBV7-3 with TRBJ1-2; D ambiguous. The V and J ends lost 5 bases and 6 bases respectively, with 22 bases between them. The CDR3 totals 16 residues. The germline CDR1 and CDR2 sequences are SGHTA and FQGTGA. This CDR3 reads CASSPRAGPLVDGYTF. The CDR3 nucleotides read TGTGCCAGCAGCCCCCGGGCAGGTCCCTTAGTGGATGGCTACACCTTC.

This chain uses TRBV14 with TRBJ2-5; possible D gene TRBD2, 5 bases. Trimming pared 0 bases from V and 5 bases from J, leaving 10 bases between. Germline V gene lookup returns CDR1 SGHDN and CDR2 FVKESK. CDR3 length: 14 amino acids. The CDR3 sequence is CASSQEAAEETQYF. The CDR3 nucleotides are TGTGCCAGCAGCCAAGAAGCAGCGGAGGAGACCCAGTACTTC.

The chain couples TRBV18 to TRBJ1-1, with D perhaps matching TRBD1 (5 bases). Germline CDR1 and CDR2: KGHSH and LQKENI. Trimming took 2 bases from V and 5 from J, leaving 18 bases between them. The CDR3 totals 16 residues. The CDR3 sequence: CASSPYSGTQETEAFF. The CDR3 DNA follows: TGTGCCAGCTCACCATATTCGGGGACGCAGGAAACTGAAGCTTTCTTT.